What follows describes a single T cell receptor (beta chain). The data stem from a study of blood T cell repertoires in COVID-19. In the study overall: COVID-19 samples from acute and convalescent phases originated in the United States, Italy and Spain. Sources were T cells, B-cell-depleted T cells, or PBMCs; the material itself was cDNA or gDNA.

Original data processing: Cell counts per sample came from amplifying reference gene primers. Sequencing used immunoSEQ multiplex PCR; TCRdb keeps in-frame clones, though not all of them. Clone size and V and J calls were adopted from that table, with D and trimming inferred from the DNA. The table lists under 200,000 clones, about three quarters of them singletons, with around 2.7% in the top ten. This sequence originates from a man in his 70s with acute or convalescent COVID-19. The specimen sequenced was peripheral blood.

In DNA, the CDR3 is TGTGCCAGCAGCTTTCAGCCGGGACAGGGAGGCGGTCAGTACTTC. It codes for CASSFQPGQGGGQYF. The chain couples TRBV5-5 to TRBJ2-7; TRBD1 aligns across 9 bases. V gave up 2 bases and J gave up 10 bases; unmatched junction bases: 13. This CDR3 region has 15 residues. Per the germline V gene, CDR1 is SGHKS and CDR2 is YYEKEE (reference sequence).